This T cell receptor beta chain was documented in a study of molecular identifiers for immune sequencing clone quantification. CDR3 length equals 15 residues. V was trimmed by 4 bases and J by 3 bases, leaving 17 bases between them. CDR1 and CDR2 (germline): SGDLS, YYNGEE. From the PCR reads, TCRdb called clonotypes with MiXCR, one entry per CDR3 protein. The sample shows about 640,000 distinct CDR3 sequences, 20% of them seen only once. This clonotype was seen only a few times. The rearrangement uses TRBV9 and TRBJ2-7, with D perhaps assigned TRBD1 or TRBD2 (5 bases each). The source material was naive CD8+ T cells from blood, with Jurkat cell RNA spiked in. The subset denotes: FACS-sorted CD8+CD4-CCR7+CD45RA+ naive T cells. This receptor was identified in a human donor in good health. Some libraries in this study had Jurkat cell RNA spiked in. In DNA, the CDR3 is TGTGCCAGCAGCCCCGGGGACGGGCTTTACTACGAGCAGTACTTC. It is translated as CASSPGDGLYYEQYF.